A single sample gave rise to the 26 T cell receptor beta chains below, sequenced in a study of a mutant IDH1 vaccine in newly diagnosed glioma. The antigens these receptors bind are not known. Time point given: week 47, end of study. Each vaccine dose was 300 ug of mutant IDH1 20-mer peptide, with topical imiquimod. Assay used: immunoSEQ multiplex PCR; TCRdb lists only in-frame clones, some missing. The data show 56,000 or so clones, with 76% seen just once and around 4.9% held by the top ten. The starting material was PBMCs, obtained from a glioma patient whose treatment included an IDH1 peptide vaccine. These receptors were taken from a woman aged 40-49 years with glioma. Some clones in this sample may be carry-over from other donors' samples.

The DNA of the CDR3 is TGTGCCAGCAGCCTCGGGGAGGTCACAGATACGCAGTATTTT. Translated, it gives CASSLGEVTDTQYF. The J gene is TRBJ2-3, the V gene TRBV11-3; tentative D call: TRBD2 (6 bases). The CDR3 spans 14 residues. CDR1 and CDR2 from the germline V gene are SGHNT and YENEEA. Trimming shortened V by 5 bases and J by 2 bases, and 11 bases separated the two germline ends.

The chain has TRBV9 and TRBJ2-3, with D tentatively TRBD1 or TRBD2 (6 bases each). Germline assignment: CDR1 SGDLS and CDR2 YYNGEE. V was shortened by 0 bases and J by 2 bases, with 10 bases between the two germline ends. The CDR3 extends over 15 amino acids. The CDR3 coding sequence is TGTGCCAGCAGCGTAGGAGGGGGGTTCACAGATACGCAGTATTTT. Translated, it gives CASSVGGGFTDTQYF.

The chain carries TRBV5-8 and TRBJ1-5; no clear D. Germline V lookup: CDR1 SGHTS, CDR2 YDEGEE. CDR3 size: 15 residues. With 3 bases removed from V and 0 bases from J, the gap between germline ends came to 10 bases. In DNA form, the CDR3 reads TGTGCCAGCAGCTCCAGCGGTTATAGCAATCAGCCCCAGCATTTT. It translates to CASSSSGYSNQPQHF.

This chain joins TRBV2 and TRBJ2-1; D remains unclear. The CDR3 length is 16 residues. In germline, CDR1 is SNHLY, CDR2 FYNNEI. V lost 1 base, J lost 0 bases, and 10 bases lay in between. CDR3 sequence reads: CASSEVGRSSYNEQFF. In DNA, the CDR3 is TGTGCCAGCAGTGAAGTCGGCCGGAGCTCCTACAATGAGCAGTTCTTC.

The chain has TRBV4-2 and TRBJ2-3, with 9 bases that match TRBD2. CDR3 length: 16 amino acids. Germline CDR1 and CDR2: LGHNA and YNFKEQ. The V segment lost 2 bases and the J segment 2 bases; nucleotides outside the gene matches: 5. The CDR3 here is CASSQQRGAYTDTQYF. DNA for the CDR3: TGTGCCAGCAGCCAACAGCGGGGGGCCTACACAGATACGCAGTATTTT.

The V call is TRBV7-2, the J call TRBJ1-2; D is unclear. The CDR3 covers 12 residues. The V end lost 0 bases, the J end lost 8 bases, and 7 bases lay between the germline ends. Germline CDR1 is SGHTA and CDR2 is FQGNSA. CDR3 in amino acids: CASSLASFGYTF. CDR3 coding DNA: TGTGCCAGCAGCTTAGCGTCGTTCGGCTACACCTTC.

The chain joins TRBV27 to TRBJ1-2, with a possible D match to TRBD1 (6 bases). Per germline, CDR1 MNHEY and CDR2 SMNVEV (reference sequence). This CDR3 has 15 residues. Trimming left V 5 bases short and J 8 bases short, with 21 bases between. The DNA for the CDR3 is TGTGCCAGCAGTCCCCGAGCAGGGGCGCTTGAGGGCTACACCTTC. Its translation: CASSPRAGALEGYTF.

The rearrangement joins TRBV18 to TRBJ1-1, with D perhaps TRBD1 (5 bases). Germline V gene data show CDR1 as KGHSH and CDR2 as LQKENI. V was trimmed by 6 bases and J by 1 base, leaving 9 bases between them. The CDR3 totals 13 residues. DNA for the CDR3: TGTGCCAGCTCCCGCGGGGCGAACACTGAAGCTTTCTTT. This encodes CASSRGANTEAFF.

As for this clone: Mismatch with germline at one junction end may stem from a read error. V gene TRBV29-1 combines with J gene TRBJ2-7; D remains ambiguous. The V gene's germline CDR1 is SQVTM and CDR2 ANQGSEA. The CDR3 runs 13 residues. The CDR3: CGVETPRSYEQYF. Here the CDR3 DNA reads TGCGGCGTTGAAACCCCAAGGTCCTACGAGCAGTACTTC.

The chain links TRBV2 to TRBJ2-7, with 10 bases aligning to TRBD1. CDR3 length equals 17 residues. Germline-derived CDR1 and CDR2 are SNHLY and FYNNEI. Trimming at V came to 5 bases and at J to 0 bases, leaving 10 bases not matched to a gene. In nucleotides, the CDR3 is TGTGCCAGCAGTCATGACAGGGGGCGAACCAACTCCTACGAGCAGTACTTC. Its protein product is CASSHDRGRTNSYEQYF.

The rearrangement links TRBV9 to TRBJ2-5; 8 bases align to TRBD2. CDR3 length: 15 amino acids. V shed 2 bases, J shed 0 bases, and the junction held 3 bases outside the gene matches. Germline V gives CDR1 SGDLS, CDR2 YYNGEE. CDR3 sequence (DNA): TGTGCCAGCAGCGTCGGGGGGGCCGACCAAGAGACCCAGTACTTC. Residues: CASSVGGADQETQYF. Full variable domain (rest looked up from reference TRBV9 and TRBJ2-5): DSGVTQTPKHLITATGQRVTLRCSPRSGDLSVYWYQQSLDQGLQFLIQYYNGEERAKGNILERFSAQQFPDLHSELNLSSLELGDSALYFCASSVGGADQETQYFGPGTRLLVL.

This rearrangement joins TRBV6-6 to TRBJ2-7; possibly TRBD2 for D (6 bases). CDR1 MNHNY and CDR2 SVGAGI come from the germline V gene (reference sequence). V gave up 9 bases and J gave up 3 bases, with 18 bases separating them. The CDR3 is 14 amino acids. CDR3 protein: CASSHGRDFYEQYF. The CDR3 region has the DNA TGTGCCAGTTCCCACGGCAGGGACTTCTACGAGCAGTACTTC.

The V call is TRBV19, the J call TRBJ2-3; possible D gene TRBD2, 7 bases. Per germline, CDR1 LNHDA and CDR2 SQIVND (reference sequence). V was trimmed by 7 bases and J by 5 bases, leaving 25 bases between them. The CDR3 covers 17 residues. The CDR3 is CASTSWEGGGSGDTQYF. CDR3 sequence (DNA): TGTGCCAGTACCTCGTGGGAGGGGGGCGGTTCGGGAGATACGCAGTATTTT.

The J gene is TRBJ1-6, the V gene TRBV4-2, with D tentatively TRBD1 (5 bases). V lost 1 base and J lost 8, with 12 bases in between. The CDR3 runs 15 residues. The germline CDR1 and CDR2 sequences are LGHNA and YNFKEQ. CDR3 protein: CASSQGLREYSPLHF. The DNA of the CDR3 is TGTGCCAGCAGCCAAGGTCTCAGGGAATATTCACCCCTCCACTTT.

The chain uses TRBV5-1 and TRBJ1-3; D remains unclear. This CDR3 has 13 amino acids. V was cut by 0 bases and J by 3 bases, with 4 bases left in between. Germline CDR1 reads SGHRS; CDR2 reads YFSETQ. Here the CDR3 DNA reads TGCGCCAGCAGCTTGGCCGGTGGAAACACCATATATTTT. Its protein product is CASSLAGGNTIYF. The variable domain in full, completed from reference TRBV5-1 and TRBJ1-3, reads KAGVTQTPRYLIKTRGQQVTLSCSPISGHRSVSWYQQTPGQGLQFLFEYFSETQRNKGNFPGRFSGRQFSNSRSEMNVSTLELGDSALYLCASSLAGGNTIYFGEGSWLTVV.

This chain joins TRBV2 and TRBJ1-2, with 9 bases aligning to TRBD1. The V gene's germline CDR1 is SNHLY and CDR2 FYNNEI. V was clipped by 6 bases and J by 2 bases; unmatched bases: 7. This CDR3 has 15 amino acids. The CDR3 loop reads CASRTGTGQNYGYTF. DNA for the CDR3: TGTGCCAGCAGGACGGGGACAGGGCAAAACTATGGCTACACCTTC. Full variable domain (outside the CDR3, taken from reference TRBV2 and TRBJ1-2): EPEVTQTPSHQVTQMGQEVILRCVPISNHLYFYWYRQILGQKVEFLVSFYNNEISEKSEIFDDQFSVERPDGSNFTLKIRSTKLEDSAMYFCASRTGTGQNYGYTFGSGTRLTVV.

The genes are TRBV11-2 and TRBJ2-7; no firm D call. The CDR3 sequence is 12 residues long. From germline, CDR1 is SGHAT and CDR2 FQNNGV. V was shortened by 2 bases and J by 2 bases, with 4 bases between the two germline ends. The CDR3 loop is CASSLMPYEQYF. CDR3 nucleotide sequence: TGTGCCAGCAGCTTAATGCCCTACGAGCAGTACTTC.

This clone has only one observation. V usage is TRBV7-2 and J usage is TRBJ1-1, with D hard to call. Trimming took off 5 bases at V and 5 bases at J, with 21 bases between the two ends. This CDR3 region has 16 residues. CDR1 is SGHTA, CDR2 FQGNSA, per germline. Here the CDR3 DNA reads TGTGCCAGCAGCGAGGAGGTTTTCCTTGGAGGGACTGAAGCTTTCTTT. It encodes CASSEEVFLGGTEAFF.

The chain recombines TRBV7-9 with TRBJ1-1; D is ambiguous. The length of the CDR3 is 15 residues. V lost 1 base to trimming and J lost 7 bases, with 16 bases between them. CDR1 is SEHNR, CDR2 FQNEAQ, per germline (reference sequence). The CDR3, as DNA: TGTGCCAGCAGCTTAGGGGTAGGGCCCCCCGGTGAAGCTTTCTTT. Translated: CASSLGVGPPGEAFF.

J is TRBJ2-7 and V is TRBV6-1; no firm D call. Germline CDR1 and CDR2: MNHNS and SASEGT. The V gene lost 8 bases and the J gene lost 0 bases, with 8 bases spanning the gap. This CDR3 has 12 residues. As DNA, the CDR3 is TGTGCCAGCTCCCACAACTCCTACGAGCAGTACTTC. Residues: CASSHNSYEQYF.

The rearrangement uses TRBV9 and TRBJ1-6; 7 positions agree with TRBD1. Trimming cost V 3 bases and J 0 bases; bases outside gene matches: 9. The CDR3 covers 18 residues. Germline CDR1 and CDR2: SGDLS and YYNGEE. CDR3 sequence (DNA): TGTGCCAGCAGCGAGGGGGGACAGATTAGCTCCTATAATTCACCCCTCCACTTT. Its protein is CASSEGGQISSYNSPLHF.

The CDR3 nucleotides are TGTGCCAGCAGTGAACTACAGGATGGGCCCCTCCACTTT. It yields the protein CASSELQDGPLHF. This chain connects TRBV2 to TRBJ1-6, with a tentative D call TRBD1 (5 bases). Germline V gene data show CDR1 as SNHLY and CDR2 as FYNNEI. V lost 2 bases to trimming and J lost 13 bases, with 12 bases between them. CDR3 size: 13 residues.

This rearrangement joins TRBV7-6 to TRBJ2-6; maybe TRBD2 (5 bases). This CDR3 contains 13 residues. CDR1 is SGHVS, CDR2 FNYEAQ, per germline. Trimming cost V 5 bases and J 5 bases, with 7 bases left between them. CDR3 nucleotide sequence: TGTGCCAGCAGCGGACTGAGGGCCAACGTCCTGACTTTC. Its translation is CASSGLRANVLTF.

V usage is TRBV6-1 and J usage is TRBJ1-3, with D unclear. Germline CDR1 and CDR2: MNHNS and SASEGT. V was clipped by 5 bases and J by 0 bases, with 5 bases between them. The CDR3 is 13 amino acids. The CDR3 DNA reads as TGTGCCAGCAGTCTTAGCTCTGGAAACACCATATATTTT. This codes for CASSLSSGNTIYF.

This clone was observed a single time. The chain carries TRBV6-1 and TRBJ1-1, with 8 positions matching TRBD1. The germline V gene has CDR1 MNHNS and CDR2 SASEGT. The trim removed 7 bases at V and 4 bases at J, leaving 11 bases unmatched. This CDR3 spans 15 amino acids. The CDR3 nucleotides are TGTGCCAGCAATTCCTTGGGGACAGGTTTCACTGAAGCTTTCTTT. The encoded protein is CASNSLGTGFTEAFF.

As to this clone: Distinct nucleotide sequences in the sample also encode this CDR3. The genes are TRBV21-1 and TRBJ1-5; the table calls TRBD1, which could not be checked here. TRBV21-1 is a pseudogene segment. CDR3 size: 14 residues. CDR3 nucleotides: TGTGCCAGCAGCAAGGACAGCTCTAATCAGCCCCAGCATTTT. Translation gives CASSKDSSNQPQHF.